This T cell receptor beta chain is drawn from a study of T-cell reconstitution after alpha-beta-depleted transplantation in children. General observations from the study: When one year had passed after transplant, most T-cell counts and diversity came from newly produced T cells. From surviving recipient T cells and thymic progenitors came the high day-60 TCRbeta diversity observed in some patients. Approximately two months post-transplant, alpha-beta T cells reportedly originated from several hundred expanded graft clones.

Looked up from germline, CDR1 is SQVTM and CDR2 is ANQGSEA. The CDR3 is 13 residues long. Trimming at V came to 6 bases and at J to 6 bases, leaving 3 bases not matched to a gene. Ten or more counts support this clonotype. No antigen is known for it. As it was prepared, the TCRbeta library received unique molecular identifiers. TCRdb passed the PCR reads through MiXCR, listing each CDR3 protein once. This sample has 700,000 or so distinct CDR3 sequences, with about an eighth found just once. The chain joins TRBV29-1 to TRBJ2-2; 11 positions agree with TRBD2. The sequence was collected from a girl aged 2-10 years with congenital amegakaryocytic thrombocytopenia, due to receive a stem cell transplant. Sequencing was performed on PBMCs, taken before TCRalphabeta/CD19-depleted stem cell transplant. CDR3 coding DNA: TGCAGCGTGATAGCGGGAGGGGCCGGGGAGCTGTTTTTT. Protein sequence: CSVIAGGAGELFF.